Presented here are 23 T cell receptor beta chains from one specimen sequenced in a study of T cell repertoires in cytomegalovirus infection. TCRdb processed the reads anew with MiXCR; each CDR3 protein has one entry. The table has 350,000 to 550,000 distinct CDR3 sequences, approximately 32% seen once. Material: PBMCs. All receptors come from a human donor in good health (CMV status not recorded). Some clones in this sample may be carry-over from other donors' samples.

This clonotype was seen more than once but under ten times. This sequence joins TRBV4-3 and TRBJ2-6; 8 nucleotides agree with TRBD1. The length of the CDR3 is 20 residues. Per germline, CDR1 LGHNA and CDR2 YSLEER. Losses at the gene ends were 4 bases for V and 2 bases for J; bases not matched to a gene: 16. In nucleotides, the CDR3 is TGCGCCAGCAGCCCCCACATGCGACCGACAGGGGAAGCTGGGGCCAACGTCCTGACTTTC. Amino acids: CASSPHMRPTGEAGANVLTF.

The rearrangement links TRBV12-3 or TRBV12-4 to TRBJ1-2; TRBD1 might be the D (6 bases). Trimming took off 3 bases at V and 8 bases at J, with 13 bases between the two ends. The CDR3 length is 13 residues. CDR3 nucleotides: TGTGCCAGCAGTTTTTCGGGGGGCTGGGGCTACACCTTC. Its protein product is CASSFSGGWGYTF.

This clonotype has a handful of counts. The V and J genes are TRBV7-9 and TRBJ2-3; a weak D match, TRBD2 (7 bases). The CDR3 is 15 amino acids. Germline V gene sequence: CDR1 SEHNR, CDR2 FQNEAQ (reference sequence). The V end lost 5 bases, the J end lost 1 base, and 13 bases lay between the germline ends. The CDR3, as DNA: TGTGCCAGCAGCCCGGGGGGCGTGGGCACAGATACGCAGTATTTT. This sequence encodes CASSPGGVGTDTQYF. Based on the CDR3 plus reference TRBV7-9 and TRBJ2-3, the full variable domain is DTGVSQNPRHKITKRGQNVTFRCDPISEHNRLYWYRQTLGQGPEFLTYFQNEAQLEKSRLLSDRFSAERPKGSFSTLEIQRTEQGDSAMYLCASSPGGVGTDTQYFGPGTRLTVL.

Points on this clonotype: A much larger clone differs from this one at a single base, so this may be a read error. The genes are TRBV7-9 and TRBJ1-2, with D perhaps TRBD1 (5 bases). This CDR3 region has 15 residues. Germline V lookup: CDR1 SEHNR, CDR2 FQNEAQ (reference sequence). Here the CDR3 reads CASSSGDPANYGSTF. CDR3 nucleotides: TGTGCCAGCAGCTCTGGGGACCCAGCTAACTATGGCTCCACCTTC.

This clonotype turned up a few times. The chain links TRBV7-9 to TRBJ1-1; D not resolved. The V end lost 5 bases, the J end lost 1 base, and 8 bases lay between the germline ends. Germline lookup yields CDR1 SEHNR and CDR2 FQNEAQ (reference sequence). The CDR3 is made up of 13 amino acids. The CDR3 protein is CASSQIPNTEAFF. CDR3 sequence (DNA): TGTGCCAGCAGCCAGATACCGAACACTGAAGCTTTCTTT.

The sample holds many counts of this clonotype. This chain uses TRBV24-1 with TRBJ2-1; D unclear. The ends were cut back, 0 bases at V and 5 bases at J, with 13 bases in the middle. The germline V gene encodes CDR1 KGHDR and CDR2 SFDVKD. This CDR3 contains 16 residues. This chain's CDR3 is CATSDLPRKENNEQFF. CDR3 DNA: TGTGCCACCAGTGATTTGCCCAGGAAAGAGAACAATGAGCAGTTCTTC.

CDR3 bases: TGTGCCAGTACCCTTTCAGGGGCTGGAGAAAAACTGTTTTTT. Its translation: CASTLSGAGEKLFF. The J gene is TRBJ1-4, the V gene TRBV19; TRBD1 might be the D (6 bases). This CDR3 spans 14 amino acids. Germline values: CDR1 LNHDA, CDR2 SQIVND (reference sequence). The V and J ends lost 7 bases and 8 bases respectively, with 17 bases between them. Full variable domain (remainder filled in from reference TRBV19 and TRBJ1-4): DGGITQSPKYLFRKEGQNVTLSCEQNLNHDAMYWYRQDPGQGLRLIYYSQIVNDFQKGDIAEGYSVSREKKESFPLTVTSAQKNPTAFYLCASTLSGAGEKLFFGSGTQLSVL.

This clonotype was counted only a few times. The CDR3 protein is CASSLSGAGEKLFF. The CDR3 DNA reads TGTGCCAGCAGTTTATCCGGGGCTGGTGAAAAACTGTTTTTT. The rearrangement uses TRBV28 and TRBJ1-4; TRBD1 is a possible D gene (5 bases). This CDR3 is built from 14 residues. The germline gives CDR1 MDHEN, CDR2 SYDVKM. Trimming cost V 1 base and J 7 bases, with 10 bases left between them. The full variable domain, its missing parts supplied by reference TRBV28 and TRBJ1-4, is DVKVTQSSRYLVKRTGEKVFLECVQDMDHENMFWYRQDPGLGLRLIYFSYDVKMKEKGDIPEGYSVSREKKERFSLILESASTNQTSMYLCASSLSGAGEKLFFGSGTQLSVL.

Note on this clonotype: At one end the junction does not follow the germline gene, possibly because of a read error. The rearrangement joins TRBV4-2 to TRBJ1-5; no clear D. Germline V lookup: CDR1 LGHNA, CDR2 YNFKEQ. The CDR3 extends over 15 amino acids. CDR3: CVSSQDTIPNQPQHF. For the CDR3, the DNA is TGTGTCAGCAGCCAAGATACCATCCCCAATCAGCCCCAGCATTTT.

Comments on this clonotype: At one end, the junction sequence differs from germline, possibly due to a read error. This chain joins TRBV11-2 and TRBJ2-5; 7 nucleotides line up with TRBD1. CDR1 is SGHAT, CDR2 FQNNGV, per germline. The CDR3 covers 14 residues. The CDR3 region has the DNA TGTGCCGGCAGACCCGACAGGGTGTGGGAGACCCATTACTTC. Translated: CAGRPDRVWETHYF. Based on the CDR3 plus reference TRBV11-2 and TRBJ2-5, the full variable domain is EAGVAQSPRYKIIEKRQSVAFWCNPISGHATLYWYQQILGQGPKLLIQFQNNGVVDDSQLPKDRFSAERLKGVDSTLKIQPAKLEDSAVYLCAGRPDRVWETHYFGPGTRLLVL.

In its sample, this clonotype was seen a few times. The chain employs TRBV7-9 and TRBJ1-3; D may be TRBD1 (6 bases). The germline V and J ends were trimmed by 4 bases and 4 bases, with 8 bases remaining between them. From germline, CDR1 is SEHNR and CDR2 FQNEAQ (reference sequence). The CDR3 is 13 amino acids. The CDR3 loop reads CASSWGTGNTIYF. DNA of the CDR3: TGTGCCAGCAGCTGGGGGACAGGAAACACCATATATTTT. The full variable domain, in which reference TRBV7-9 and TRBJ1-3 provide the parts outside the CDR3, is DTGVSQNPRHKITKRGQNVTFRCDPISEHNRLYWYRQTLGQGPEFLTYFQNEAQLEKSRLLSDRFSAERPKGSFSTLEIQRTEQGDSAMYLCASSWGTGNTIYFGEGSWLTVV.

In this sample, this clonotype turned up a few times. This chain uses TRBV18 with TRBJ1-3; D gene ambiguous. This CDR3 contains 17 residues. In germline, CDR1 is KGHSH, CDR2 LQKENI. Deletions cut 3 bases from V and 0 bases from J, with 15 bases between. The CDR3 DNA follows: TGTGCCAGCTCACCTTTGGGAGAATTAAACTCTGGAAACACCATATATTTT. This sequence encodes CASSPLGELNSGNTIYF.

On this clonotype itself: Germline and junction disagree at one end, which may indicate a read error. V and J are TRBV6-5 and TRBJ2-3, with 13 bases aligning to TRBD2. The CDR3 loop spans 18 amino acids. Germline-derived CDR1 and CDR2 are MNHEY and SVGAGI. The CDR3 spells CSSRVLAGGPIGTDTQYF. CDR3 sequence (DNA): TGTTCCAGCAGAGTACTAGCGGGGGGGCCGATTGGCACAGATACGCAGTATTTT.

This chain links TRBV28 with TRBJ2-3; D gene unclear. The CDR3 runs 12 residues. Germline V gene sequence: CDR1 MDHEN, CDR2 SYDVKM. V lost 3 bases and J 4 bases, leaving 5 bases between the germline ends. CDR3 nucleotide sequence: TGTGCCAGCAGTTTCACGGCAGATACGCAGTATTTT. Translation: CASSFTADTQYF.

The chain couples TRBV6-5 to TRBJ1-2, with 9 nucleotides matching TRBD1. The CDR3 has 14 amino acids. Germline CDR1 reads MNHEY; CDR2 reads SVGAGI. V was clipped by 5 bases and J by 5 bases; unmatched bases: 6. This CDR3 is CASSTYRGPYGYTF. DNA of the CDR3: TGTGCCAGCAGTACCTACAGGGGGCCTTATGGCTACACCTTC.

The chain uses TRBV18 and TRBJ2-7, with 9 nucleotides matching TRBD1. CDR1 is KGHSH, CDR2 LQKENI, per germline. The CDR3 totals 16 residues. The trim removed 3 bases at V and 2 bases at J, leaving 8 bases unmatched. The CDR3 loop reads CASSPAGQGETYEQYF. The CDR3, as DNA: TGTGCCAGCTCACCCGCGGGACAGGGAGAGACCTACGAGCAGTACTTC.

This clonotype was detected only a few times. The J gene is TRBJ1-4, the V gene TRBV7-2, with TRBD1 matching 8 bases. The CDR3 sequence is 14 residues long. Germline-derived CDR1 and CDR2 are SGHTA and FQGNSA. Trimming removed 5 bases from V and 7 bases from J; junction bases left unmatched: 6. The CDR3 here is CASSRGGQAEKLFF. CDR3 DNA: TGTGCCAGCAGCCGAGGGGGACAGGCTGAAAAACTGTTTTTT. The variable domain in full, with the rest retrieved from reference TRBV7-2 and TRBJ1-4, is GAGVSQSPSNKVTEKGKDVELRCDPISGHTALYWYRQSLGQGLEFLIYFQGNSAPDKSGLPSDRFSAERTGGSVSTLTIQRTQQEDSAVYLCASSRGGQAEKLFFGSGTQLSVL.

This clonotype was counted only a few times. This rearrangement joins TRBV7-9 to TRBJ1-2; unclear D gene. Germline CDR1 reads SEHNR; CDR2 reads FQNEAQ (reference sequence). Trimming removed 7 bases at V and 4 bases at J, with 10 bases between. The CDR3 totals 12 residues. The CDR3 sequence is CASKESGYGYTF. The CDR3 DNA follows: TGTGCCAGCAAGGAGTCGGGCTATGGCTACACCTTC. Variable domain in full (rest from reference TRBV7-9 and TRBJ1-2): DTGVSQNPRHKITKRGQNVTFRCDPISEHNRLYWYRQTLGQGPEFLTYFQNEAQLEKSRLLSDRFSAERPKGSFSTLEIQRTEQGDSAMYLCASKESGYGYTFGSGTRLTVV.

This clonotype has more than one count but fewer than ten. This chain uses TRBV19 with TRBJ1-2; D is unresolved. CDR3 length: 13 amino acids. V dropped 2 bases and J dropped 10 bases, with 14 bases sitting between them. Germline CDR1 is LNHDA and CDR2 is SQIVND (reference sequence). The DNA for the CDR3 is TGTGCCAGTAGTATATTGGCAGCCGGAACCTACACCTTC. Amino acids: CASSILAAGTYTF.

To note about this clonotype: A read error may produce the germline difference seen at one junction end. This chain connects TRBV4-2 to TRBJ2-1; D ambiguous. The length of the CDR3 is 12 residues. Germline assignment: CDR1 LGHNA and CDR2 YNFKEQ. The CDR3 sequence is CASSRQDHDQFF. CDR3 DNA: TGTGCCAGCAGCCGCCAGGACCATGATCAGTTCTTC.

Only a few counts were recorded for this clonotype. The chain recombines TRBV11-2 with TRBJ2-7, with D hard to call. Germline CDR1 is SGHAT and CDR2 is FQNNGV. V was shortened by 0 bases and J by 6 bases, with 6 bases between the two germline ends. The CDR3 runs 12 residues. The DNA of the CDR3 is TGTGCCAGCAGCTTAGAGAGCCCCGAGCAGTACTTC. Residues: CASSLESPEQYF. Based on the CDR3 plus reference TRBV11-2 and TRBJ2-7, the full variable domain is EAGVAQSPRYKIIEKRQSVAFWCNPISGHATLYWYQQILGQGPKLLIQFQNNGVVDDSQLPKDRFSAERLKGVDSTLKIQPAKLEDSAVYLCASSLESPEQYFGPGTRLTVT.

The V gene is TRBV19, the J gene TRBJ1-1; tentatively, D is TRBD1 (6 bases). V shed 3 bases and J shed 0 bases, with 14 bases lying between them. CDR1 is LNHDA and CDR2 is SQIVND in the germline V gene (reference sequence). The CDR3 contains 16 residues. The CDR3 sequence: CASSIYGTLMNTEAFF. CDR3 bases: TGTGCCAGTAGTATTTACGGGACACTCATGAACACTGAAGCTTTCTTT.

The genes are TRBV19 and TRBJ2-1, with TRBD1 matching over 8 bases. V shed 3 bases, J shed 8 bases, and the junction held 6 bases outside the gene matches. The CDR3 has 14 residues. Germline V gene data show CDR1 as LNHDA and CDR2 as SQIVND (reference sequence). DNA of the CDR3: TGTGCCAGTAGTATCGGGACAGGAACCGATGAGCAGTTCTTC. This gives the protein CASSIGTGTDEQFF.